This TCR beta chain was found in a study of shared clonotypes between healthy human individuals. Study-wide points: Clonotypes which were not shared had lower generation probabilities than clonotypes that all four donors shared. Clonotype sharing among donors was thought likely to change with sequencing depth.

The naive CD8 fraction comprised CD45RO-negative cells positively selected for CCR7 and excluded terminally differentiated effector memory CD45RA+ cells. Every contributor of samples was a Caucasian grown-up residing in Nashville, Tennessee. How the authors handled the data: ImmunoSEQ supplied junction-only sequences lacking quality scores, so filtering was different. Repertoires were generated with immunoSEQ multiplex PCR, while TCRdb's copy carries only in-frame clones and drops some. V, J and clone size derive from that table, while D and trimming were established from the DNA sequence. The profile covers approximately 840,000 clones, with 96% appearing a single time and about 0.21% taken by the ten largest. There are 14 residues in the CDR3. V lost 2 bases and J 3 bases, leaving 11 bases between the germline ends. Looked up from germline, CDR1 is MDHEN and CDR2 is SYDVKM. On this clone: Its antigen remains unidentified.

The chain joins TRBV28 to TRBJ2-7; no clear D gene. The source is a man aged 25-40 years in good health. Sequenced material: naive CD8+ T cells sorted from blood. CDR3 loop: CASSLRWLGYEQYF. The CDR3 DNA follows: TGTGCCAGCAGTTTAAGGTGGCTAGGCTACGAGCAGTACTTC.